The 28 T cell receptor beta chains below come from one sample, sequenced in a study of long-term antiretroviral therapy in people with HIV. A v3.0 immunoSEQ assay was performed at survey level. Only in-frame clones appear in the TCRdb table, and some are missing; sequencing was by immunoSEQ multiplex PCR. The sample has about 39,000 clones, about nine tenths seen once. Material: unsorted PBMCs, obtained 1.2 years after starting antiretroviral therapy. All receptors come from a woman aged 45-60 years with HIV.

CDR3 DNA sequence: TGTGCCAGCAGTCTGTTGGGAACGTATAGCAATCAGCCCCAGCATTTT. Translating gives CASSLLGTYSNQPQHF. This chain connects TRBV28 to TRBJ1-5, with no clear D. Trimming stripped 5 bases from V and 0 bases from J, with 14 bases between. Germline CDR1 is MDHEN and CDR2 is SYDVKM. This CDR3 comprises 16 residues. Full variable domain (remainder filled in from reference TRBV28 and TRBJ1-5): DVKVTQSSRYLVKRTGEKVFLECVQDMDHENMFWYRQDPGLGLRLIYFSYDVKMKEKGDIPEGYSVSREKKERFSLILESASTNQTSMYLCASSLLGTYSNQPQHFGDGTRLSIL.

Only one count was recorded for this clone. This rearrangement joins TRBV5-4 to TRBJ2-3; perhaps TRBD1 as D (5 bases). CDR3 size: 15 residues. V was cut by 4 bases and J by 0 bases, with 12 bases left in between. Germline CDR1 and CDR2: SGHNT and YYREEE (reference sequence). The CDR3 sequence is CASSPARESTDTQYF. DNA for the CDR3: TGTGCCAGCAGCCCAGCCAGGGAAAGCACAGATACGCAGTATTTT.

The gene calls are TRBV7-2 and TRBJ1-1; D possibly corresponds to TRBD1 (6 bases). V lost 9 bases, J lost 0 bases, and 11 bases lay in between. The CDR3 sequence is 13 residues long. Per the germline V gene, CDR1 is SGHTA and CDR2 is FQGNSA. The CDR3 here is CASRGYLNTEAFF. The CDR3 region has the DNA TGTGCCAGTAGGGGGTATCTGAACACTGAAGCTTTCTTT. Using reference TRBV7-2 and TRBJ1-1 for the parts outside the CDR3, the full variable domain is GAGVSQSPSNKVTEKGKDVELRCDPISGHTALYWYRQSLGQGLEFLIYFQGNSAPDKSGLPSDRFSAERTGGSVSTLTIQRTQQEDSAVYLCASRGYLNTEAFFGQGTRLTVV.

The chain carries TRBV7-3 and TRBJ2-7; D is possibly TRBD1 (6 bases). The germline V and J ends were trimmed by 1 base and 3 bases, with 7 bases remaining between them. The CDR3 sequence is 13 residues long. CDR1 and CDR2 from the germline V gene are SGHTA and FQGTGA. DNA of the CDR3: TGTGCCAGCAGCTTAAACAGGGACTACGAGCAGTACTTC. Encoded protein: CASSLNRDYEQYF.

The chain uses TRBV12-5 and TRBJ1-4; D remains ambiguous. The CDR3 sequence is 13 residues long. Germline V gene lookup returns CDR1 LGHNT and CDR2 FRNRAP. The V end lost 5 bases, the J end lost 5 bases, and 9 bases lay between the germline ends. The CDR3 region has the DNA TGTGCTAGTGGTGAACTAGGGAATGAAAAACTGTTTTTT. Its protein is CASGELGNEKLFF. The variable domain in full, completed from reference TRBV12-5 and TRBJ1-4, reads DARVTQTPRHKVTEMGQEVTMRCQPILGHNTVFWYRQTMMQGLELLAYFRNRAPLDDSGMPKDRFSAEMPDATLATLKIQPSEPRDSAVYFCASGELGNEKLFFGSGTQLSVL.

This chain joins TRBV18 and TRBJ2-7, with D perhaps matching TRBD2 (5 bases). Germline CDR1 reads KGHSH; CDR2 reads LQKENI. The CDR3 length is 16 residues. V gave up 5 bases and J gave up 7 bases, with 24 bases separating them. CDR3 nucleotides: TGTGCCAGCTCAATCGCAAGCGAGGGTACCCTTGTAGAGCAGTACTTC. Amino acid sequence: CASSIASEGTLVEQYF.

The chain links TRBV7-9 to TRBJ2-5; possibly TRBD1 or TRBD2 for D (5 bases each). CDR3 length equals 13 residues. V was clipped by 0 bases and J by 5 bases, with 7 bases between them. CDR1 is SEHNR and CDR2 is FQNEAQ in the germline V gene (reference sequence). CDR3 coding DNA: TGTGCCAGCAGCTTAGCGGGGGTGGAGACCCAGTACTTC. Protein sequence: CASSLAGVETQYF.

A single count supports this clone. One end of the junction varies from germline; a read error may be responsible. The chain links TRBV14 to TRBJ1-6, with a tentative D call TRBD1 (6 bases). CDR3 length: 11 residues. Germline V gene sequence: CDR1 SGHDN, CDR2 FVKESK. The CDR3 reads CASSQGRQAVF. In nucleotides, the CDR3 is TGTGCCAGCAGCCAAGGGAGACAGGCCGTATTT.

The rearrangement links TRBV7-9 to TRBJ2-4; possibly TRBD1 for D (6 bases). Trimming stripped 5 bases from V and 3 bases from J, with 11 bases between. Germline assignment: CDR1 SEHNR and CDR2 FQNEAQ (reference sequence). This CDR3 has 14 residues. The CDR3 nucleotides are TGTGCCAGCAGCCACGACAGGAGCAAAAACATTCAGTACTTC. This sequence encodes CASSHDRSKNIQYF.

CDR3 nucleotides: TGTGCCAGCAGCGCGGGACTCCCGAAGGGCGAGACCCAGTACTTC. It translates to CASSAGLPKGETQYF. The rearrangement uses TRBV9 and TRBJ2-5; a weak D match, TRBD2 (6 bases). The V gene lost 3 bases and the J gene lost 5 bases, with 17 bases spanning the gap. Germline CDR1 and CDR2: SGDLS and YYNGEE. This CDR3 is 15 amino acids long.

This chain links TRBV7-2 with TRBJ2-2, with no clear D. Trimming shortened V by 2 bases and J by 0 bases, and 19 bases separated the two germline ends. Per germline, CDR1 SGHTA and CDR2 FQGNSA. This CDR3 has 19 residues. The chain's CDR3 is CASSLTLRKRAANTGELFF. DNA of the CDR3: TGTGCCAGCAGCTTAACATTAAGGAAAAGGGCGGCGAACACCGGGGAGCTGTTTTTT.

The genes are TRBV6-5 and TRBJ1-3, with TRBD1 as a possible D gene (5 bases). The CDR3 consists of 15 residues. Trimming removed 5 bases at V and 2 bases at J, with 13 bases between. CDR1 and CDR2 (germline): MNHEY, SVGAGI. CDR3 coding DNA: TGTGCCAGCAGTCCCCGTTACAGGACTGGAAACACCATATATTTT. This sequence encodes CASSPRYRTGNTIYF.

The rearrangement joins TRBV27 to TRBJ2-7; D call uncertain. The ends were cut back, 3 bases at V and 6 bases at J, with 12 bases in the middle. The CDR3 runs to 13 residues. The V gene's germline CDR1 is MNHEY and CDR2 SMNVEV (reference sequence). The CDR3 here is CASSLVAAFEQYF. CDR3 DNA: TGTGCCAGCAGTTTGGTCGCAGCGTTCGAGCAGTACTTC.

V is TRBV4-1 and J is TRBJ2-1; D not resolved. This CDR3 is 13 amino acids long. Trimming pared 3 bases from V and 13 bases from J, leaving 16 bases between. From germline, CDR1 is MGHRA and CDR2 YSYEKL. The CDR3 DNA follows: TGCGCCAGCAGCCACGCCGCGGATGGGAAACAGTTCTTC. Encoded protein: CASSHAADGKQFF.

The chain employs TRBV6-5 and TRBJ1-5, with a possible D match to TRBD1 (6 bases). V was shortened by 6 bases and J by 7 bases, with 16 bases between the two germline ends. This CDR3 has 14 amino acids. CDR1 and CDR2 from the germline V gene are MNHEY and SVGAGI. This CDR3 is CASSSDRLRQPQHF. DNA of the CDR3: TGTGCCAGCAGCTCCGACAGGTTGAGGCAGCCCCAGCATTTT.

This chain links TRBV18 with TRBJ1-5; no definite D call. With 4 bases removed from V and 5 bases from J, the gap between germline ends came to 9 bases. CDR1 and CDR2 (germline): KGHSH, LQKENI. The CDR3 extends over 13 amino acids. CDR3 protein: CASSLYGDQPQHF. CDR3 DNA: TGTGCCAGCTCACTTTACGGGGATCAGCCCCAGCATTTT.

The chain is built from TRBV6-6 and TRBJ1-1; D might be TRBD1 (5 bases). The CDR3 loop spans 13 amino acids. Trimming cost V 7 bases and J 5 bases, with 14 bases left between them. Per the germline V gene, CDR1 is MNHNY and CDR2 is SVGAGI (reference sequence). The chain's CDR3 is CASTFRVGTEAFF. The DNA of the CDR3 is TGTGCCAGCACCTTCAGGGTAGGGACTGAAGCTTTCTTT.

The chain uses TRBV30 and TRBJ2-7; D perhaps matches TRBD1 (5 bases). CDR3 size: 13 residues. Germline V gene sequence: CDR1 GTSNPN, CDR2 SVGIG (reference sequence). Deletions cut 3 bases from V and 2 bases from J, with 11 bases between. CDR3 amino acids: CAWSPTVPYEQYF. The DNA of the CDR3 is TGTGCCTGGAGCCCGACAGTTCCCTACGAGCAGTACTTC.

This chain uses TRBV5-6 with TRBJ1-6; possible D gene TRBD1, 6 bases. This CDR3 has 15 residues. With 0 bases removed from V and 4 bases from J, the gap between germline ends came to 8 bases. CDR1 SGHDT and CDR2 YYEEEE come from the germline V gene. The CDR3 sequence is CASSLADSYNSPLHF. CDR3 sequence (DNA): TGTGCCAGCAGCTTGGCGGACAGTTATAATTCACCCCTCCACTTT. Complete variable domain (other parts from reference TRBV5-6 and TRBJ1-6): DAGVTQSPTHLIKTRGQQVTLRCSPKSGHDTVSWYQQALGQGPQFIFQYYEEEERQRGNFPDRFSGHQFPNYSSELNVNALLLGDSALYLCASSLADSYNSPLHFGNGTRLTVT.

The chain couples TRBV19 to TRBJ1-1, with D unclear. The germline V gene has CDR1 LNHDA and CDR2 SQIVND (reference sequence). The ends were cut back, 7 bases at V and 3 bases at J, with 15 bases in the middle. The CDR3 covers 14 residues. The CDR3 sequence is CASNNPSRDTEAFF. In nucleotides, the CDR3 is TGTGCCAGTAACAATCCCTCCCGGGACACTGAAGCTTTCTTT.

This clone was observed a few times. The J gene is TRBJ1-5, the V gene TRBV11-2; D perhaps matches TRBD1 (5 bases). The germline V gene has CDR1 SGHAT and CDR2 FQNNGV. V lost 0 bases to trimming and J lost 2 bases, with 14 bases between them. The CDR3 totals 17 residues. The CDR3 loop reads CASSLDWGPRGNQPQHF. Here the CDR3 DNA reads TGTGCCAGCAGCTTAGATTGGGGTCCCAGGGGCAATCAGCCCCAGCATTTT.

The chain has TRBV30 and TRBJ1-2, with 7 bases that match TRBD1. Germline CDR1 and CDR2: GTSNPN and SVGIG (reference sequence). The junction had 7 bases not matched to a gene; V was cut back by 1 base and J by 8 bases. The CDR3 has 13 residues. The CDR3 sequence: CAWSATGLEGYTF. The CDR3 DNA follows: TGTGCCTGGAGTGCGACAGGGTTAGAGGGCTACACCTTC.

This sequence joins TRBV6-1 and TRBJ2-7, with a tentative D call TRBD1 (5 bases). The CDR3 is 13 amino acids. Trimming left V 6 bases short and J 5 bases short, with 14 bases between. The V gene's germline CDR1 is MNHNS and CDR2 SASEGT. As DNA, the CDR3 is TGTGCCAGCAGAGCAGGGTTTCCCAACGAGCAGTACTTC. It codes for CASRAGFPNEQYF.

This clone was recorded a few times. The chain joins TRBV10-3 to TRBJ1-5, with TRBD1 matching over 7 bases. The CDR3 has 12 residues. CDR1 and CDR2 from the germline V gene are ENHRY and SYGVKD. J lost 13 bases, V lost 2 bases, and 5 bases had no gene match. CDR3 residues: CAISEAQDRQHF. The CDR3 region has the DNA TGTGCCATCAGTGAGGCTCAGGACAGGCAGCATTTT.

The gene calls are TRBV9 and TRBJ1-4; D is ambiguous. CDR1 is SGDLS, CDR2 YYNGEE, per germline. Trimming left V 4 bases short and J 8 bases short, with 12 bases between. The CDR3 is made up of 13 amino acids. CDR3 sequence: CASSPYDREKLFF. The CDR3 DNA reads as TGTGCCAGCAGCCCCTACGACCGGGAAAAACTGTTTTTT.

The CDR3 loop is CASSLSPIQGYSGANVLTF. The CDR3 DNA is TGTGCCAGCAGTTTATCGCCCATACAGGGTTACTCTGGGGCCAACGTCCTGACTTTC. The chain couples TRBV27 to TRBJ2-6, with D possibly being TRBD1 (6 bases). This CDR3 comprises 19 residues. Trimming left V 0 bases short and J 0 bases short, with 15 bases between. Germline CDR1 reads MNHEY; CDR2 reads SMNVEV (reference sequence).

CDR3 region: CATSRDRGYEQYF. CDR3 in DNA: TGTGCCACCAGCAGAGACAGGGGTTACGAGCAGTACTTC. This chain joins TRBV15 and TRBJ2-7; the D gene is possibly TRBD1 (6 bases). Trimming shortened V by 0 bases and J by 4 bases, and 7 bases separated the two germline ends. Germline V lookup: CDR1 LNHNV, CDR2 YYDKDF (reference sequence). The CDR3 covers 13 residues.

This chain links TRBV11-2 with TRBJ1-1, with no clear D. Trimming pared 2 bases from V and 5 bases from J, leaving 15 bases between. CDR3 length: 15 amino acids. Germline values: CDR1 SGHAT, CDR2 FQNNGV. The CDR3 spells CASSLTLTGGTEAFF. CDR3 DNA: TGTGCCAGCAGCTTAACGCTTACCGGTGGGACTGAAGCTTTCTTT.